The source of this TCR beta chain is a study of blood T cell repertoires in COVID-19. This clone was picked up one time. How the authors handled the data: The authors estimated nucleated cell counts from reference gene primer amplification. Assay: immunoSEQ multiplex PCR; the TCRdb copy retains only in-frame clones and omits some. V and J calls and clone size come straight from that table; D and trimming were deduced from the DNA. This sample yields 300,000 to 500,000 clones, of which approximately 88% are seen a single time; approximately 2% belongs to the top ten. V shed 4 bases and J shed 6 bases, with 15 bases lying between them. The CDR3 runs to 14 residues. Germline CDR1 and CDR2: MNHEY and SMNVEV (reference sequence). Participants were placed into cohorts based on the clinical history they reported.

Sequenced material: PBMCs or T cells enriched from blood (not recorded which). The source is a woman in her 40s with acute COVID-19. This chain links TRBV27 with TRBJ1-1, with D possibly TRBD1 on 6 matching bases. The CDR3 DNA reads TGTGCCAGCAGTTCCGACAGGTACCCCCCTGAAGCTTTCTTT. Its translation is CASSSDRYPPEAFF.